The 5 T cell receptor beta chains reported below all come from one sample, sequenced in a study of T cell repertoires in cytomegalovirus infection. Via MiXCR, TCRdb re-called the reads, giving one row per CDR3 protein. Counted here are 480,000 or so distinct CDR3 sequences, about 11% occurring once; the ten biggest clones make up 10% to 13%. Material for sequencing was PBMCs. The receptors were sampled from a human donor in good health (CMV status not recorded). Some clones in this sample may be carry-over from other donors' samples.

This clonotype was seen more than once but under ten times. The chain combines TRBV20-1 with TRBJ2-7, with 11 bases lining up with TRBD2. CDR3 length equals 16 residues. Germline-derived CDR1 and CDR2 are DFQATT and SNEGSKA (reference sequence). V lost 2 bases, J lost 3 bases, and 9 bases stayed unmatched. Here the CDR3 reads CSARNVRGLADYEQYF. The CDR3 DNA is TGCAGTGCTAGAAATGTGCGGGGACTAGCGGACTACGAGCAGTACTTC.

At least ten counts were recorded for this clonotype. V usage is TRBV5-8 and J usage is TRBJ1-5, with unresolved D. There are 14 residues in the CDR3. V dropped 4 bases and J dropped 4 bases, with 12 bases sitting between them. CDR1 and CDR2 (germline): SGHTS, YDEGEE. CDR3 sequence reads: CASSPLQRNQPQHF. The CDR3 nucleotides read TGTGCCAGCAGCCCCCTACAGAGAAATCAGCCCCAGCATTTT. Filled out from reference TRBV5-8 and TRBJ1-5, the complete variable domain reads EAGVTQSPTHLIKTRGQQATLRCSPISGHTSVYWYQQALGLGLQFLLWYDEGEERNRGNFPPRFSGRQFPNYSSELNVNALELEDSALYLCASSPLQRNQPQHFGDGTRLSIL.

This clonotype was counted many times. V is TRBV20-1 and J is TRBJ2-5, with 10 bases identical to TRBD2. The germline V gene encodes CDR1 DFQATT and CDR2 SNEGSKA (reference sequence). Trimming cost V 1 base and J 5 bases; bases outside gene matches: 4. This CDR3 has 14 amino acids. DNA for the CDR3: TGCAGTGCTAGAGCGGCTAGCGGGAGCGAGACCCAGTACTTC. Its protein is CSARAASGSETQYF.

There are many counts of this clonotype. The rearrangement links TRBV10-3 to TRBJ2-7; TRBD2 matches 8 bases. Germline V CDR1 and CDR2: ENHRY, SYGVKD. This CDR3 region has 15 residues. V lost 2 bases, J lost 6 bases, and 9 bases stayed unmatched. The CDR3 is CAISEEQAGAGEQYF. In DNA, the CDR3 is TGTGCCATCAGTGAGGAACAAGCGGGAGCGGGCGAGCAGTACTTC.

The chain couples TRBV6-4 to TRBJ2-3, with 7 bases fitting TRBD2. V lost 5 bases to trimming and J lost 0 bases; unmatched junction nucleotides: 8. The CDR3 has 16 residues. Germline V gene sequence: CDR1 MRHNA, CDR2 SNTAGT. CDR3 nucleotides: TGTGCCAGCAGTCCTACTAGCGCGCATAGCACAGATACGCAGTATTTT. It specifies CASSPTSAHSTDTQYF.